These 25 T cell receptor beta chains were sequenced from one sample in a study of regulatory T cells in long-lasting Graves disease. Time point denoted: newly diagnosed GD, antithyroid drugs for less than 3 months. The TCR library was prepared using RNA isolated from PBMCs. To make TCR beta libraries, researchers used iRepertoire HTBI primers and Arm-PCR of CDR3 regions. MiXCR was run by TCRdb on the multiplex PCR reads, yielding one entry per CDR3 protein. The sample has fewer than 450,000 distinct CDR3 sequences, 14% to 15% seen once; the top ten hold about 8.3%. These data were also filed under a second study, of T cells in Graves' hyperthyroidism and ophthalmopathy.

The source was peripheral blood mononuclear cells (PBMCs), collected at new diagnosis, from a patient treated with antithyroid drugs. These receptors came from a middle-aged woman with Graves disease.

The J gene is TRBJ2-7, the V gene TRBV11-1; 10 bases fit TRBD1. V shed 4 bases, J shed 4 bases, and the junction held 7 bases outside the gene matches. The CDR3 spans 15 residues. CDR1 is SGHAT, CDR2 FQDESV, per germline (reference sequence). The CDR3 nucleotides read TGTGCCAGCAGCTCTGGGACAGGGGCCGATTACGAGCAGTACTTC. The encoded protein is CASSSGTGADYEQYF.

This clonotype was counted many times. J is TRBJ2-6 and V is TRBV3-1; D uncertain. The CDR3 sequence is 15 residues long. Germline-derived CDR1 and CDR2 are LGHDT and YNNKEL (reference sequence). The ends were cut back, 1 base at V and 3 bases at J, with 7 bases in the middle. The CDR3 sequence is CASSQGRVGANVLTF. In nucleotides, the CDR3 is TGTGCCAGCAGCCAAGGCCGGGTTGGGGCCAACGTCCTGACTTTC. Variable domain in full (rest from reference TRBV3-1 and TRBJ2-6): DTAVSQTPKYLVTQMGNDKSIKCEQNLGHDTMYWYKQDSKKFLKIMFSYNNKELIINETVPNRFSPKSPDKAHLNLHINSLELGDSAVYFCASSQGRVGANVLTFGAGSRLTVL.

The gene calls are TRBV11-3 and TRBJ2-5; D could derive from TRBD1 or TRBD2 (6 bases each). This CDR3 has 15 residues. The V and J ends lost 1 base and 2 bases respectively, with 11 bases between them. Per the germline V gene, CDR1 is SGHNT and CDR2 is YENEEA. The CDR3 coding sequence is TGTGCCAGCAGCTTAGGCTCGGGGGCTCAAGAGACCCAGTACTTC. This encodes CASSLGSGAQETQYF.

In nucleotides, the CDR3 is TGTGCCAGCAGCTTAGCGTTCCCCCCGTCAGGGCTCGCGAACACCGGGGAGCTGTTTTTT. Protein sequence: CASSLAFPPSGLANTGELFF. This chain links TRBV7-9 with TRBJ2-2; the D gene is possibly TRBD1 (5 bases). Germline V lookup: CDR1 SEHNR, CDR2 FQNEAQ (reference sequence). This CDR3 region has 20 residues. V gave up 0 bases and J gave up 0 bases, with 20 bases separating them.

A note on this clonotype: The junction departs from germline at one end; a sequencing error may be responsible. The V and J genes are TRBV20-1 and TRBJ2-1, with no clear D. The CDR3 runs 16 residues. Germline lookup yields CDR1 DFQATT and CDR2 SNEGSKA (reference sequence). CDR3 amino acids: CGARDLAMSSYNEQFF. The CDR3 DNA follows: TGCGGTGCTAGAGATCTCGCCATGAGCTCCTACAATGAGCAGTTCTTC.

This clonotype was detected a few times. CDR3 sequence reads: CASSMGLAGEETQYF. CDR3 sequence (DNA): TGCGCCAGCAGCATGGGACTAGCGGGAGAAGAGACCCAGTACTTC. V is TRBV5-1 and J is TRBJ2-5; 14 bases are a match to TRBD2. CDR3 length: 15 amino acids. After removal of 4 bases from V and 3 bases from J, the junction contained 2 bases not matched to a gene. CDR1 is SGHRS, CDR2 YFSETQ, per germline.

With respect to this clonotype: The germline gene is not matched at one end of the junction; a read error may be the cause. DNA for the CDR3: TGCGCCAGCAGGCAAGAAATCGTAACGAACACCGGGGAGCTGTTTTTT. It specifies CASRQEIVTNTGELFF. The J gene is TRBJ2-2, the V gene TRBV4-3, with unresolved D. The CDR3 has 16 residues. Germline V gene sequence: CDR1 LGHNA, CDR2 YSLEER.

This clonotype was observed at least ten times. The CDR3 region has the DNA TGTGCCAGCAGAAACCCGGGACAAGGAAACACCATATATTTT. It yields the protein CASRNPGQGNTIYF. This chain links TRBV12-3 or TRBV12-4 with TRBJ1-3; D perhaps matches TRBD1 (6 bases). The CDR3 consists of 14 residues. Trimming stripped 6 bases from V and 4 bases from J, with 13 bases between.

This clonotype showed up just a few times. This chain connects TRBV7-2 to TRBJ1-1; D remains ambiguous. Germline CDR1 SGHTA, CDR2 FQGNSA. V gave up 3 bases and J gave up 0 bases, with 8 bases separating them. This CDR3 is 14 amino acids long. This chain's CDR3 is CASSFREMNTEAFF. CDR3 nucleotide sequence: TGTGCCAGCAGCTTTCGGGAGATGAACACTGAAGCTTTCTTT.

This chain uses TRBV6-5 with TRBJ2-3; 14 bases are shared with TRBD2. Losses at the gene ends were 2 bases for V and 2 bases for J; bases not matched to a gene: 6. The CDR3 consists of 18 residues. The germline V gene has CDR1 MNHEY and CDR2 SVGAGI. CDR3: CASSYLGTSGSFTDTQYF. In DNA, the CDR3 is TGTGCCAGCAGTTACCTCGGGACTAGCGGGAGTTTCACAGATACGCAGTATTTT.

This clonotype was detected many times. This chain uses TRBV20-1 with TRBJ2-3; D perhaps matches TRBD1 (6 bases). In germline, CDR1 is DFQATT, CDR2 SNEGSKA (reference sequence). V shed 5 bases and J shed 8 bases, with 14 bases lying between them. CDR3 length: 12 residues. CDR3 DNA: TGCAGTGCTTTCTCGGACAGCCTTACGCAGTATTTT. Its protein is CSAFSDSLTQYF.

The genes are TRBV7-9 and TRBJ2-1; D uncertain. The V and J ends lost 1 base and 8 bases respectively, with 9 bases between them. CDR1 is SEHNR and CDR2 is FQNEAQ in the germline V gene (reference sequence). The CDR3 is made up of 13 amino acids. Here the CDR3 reads CASSLGYVYEQFF. The CDR3 nucleotides are TGTGCCAGCAGCTTAGGGTACGTTTATGAGCAGTTCTTC.

The rearrangement joins TRBV4-1 to TRBJ2-2; 9 bases are shared with TRBD2. CDR3 size: 19 residues. Per germline, CDR1 MGHRA and CDR2 YSYEKL. After removal of 1 base from V and 1 base from J, the junction contained 10 bases not matched to a gene. In DNA form, the CDR3 reads TGCGCCAGCAGCCAAGGGGCTTATCGACTAGCGGAGAACACCGGGGAGCTGTTTTTT. This gives the protein CASSQGAYRLAENTGELFF.

This clonotype was seen many times. The CDR3 spells CASSMGGRSELFF. DNA for the CDR3: TGTGCCAGCAGCATGGGGGGCCGTAGTGAGCTGTTTTTT. This sequence joins TRBV14 and TRBJ2-2, with D perhaps matching TRBD1 or TRBD2 (6 bases each). V lost 5 bases and J 11 bases, leaving 15 bases between the germline ends. Per the germline V gene, CDR1 is SGHDN and CDR2 is FVKESK. This CDR3 contains 13 residues.

This clonotype appeared many times. The gene calls are TRBV12-3 or TRBV12-4 and TRBJ2-2; 7 nucleotides line up with TRBD1. Unmatched junction bases numbered 6, after V lost 4 bases and J lost 7 bases. This CDR3 comprises 14 residues. The CDR3 nucleotides read TGTGCCAGCAGTTCCCCACAGGGGATCGGGGAGCTGTTTTTT. Amino acids: CASSSPQGIGELFF.

Concerning this clonotype itself: This may be a read error: a much more frequent sequence differs by one nucleotide. The chain joins TRBV11-3 to TRBJ2-2, with D perhaps matching TRBD2 (5 bases). This CDR3 has 15 amino acids. Germline V lookup: CDR1 SGHNT, CDR2 YENEEA. Here the CDR3 reads CSSSLPGRGTGELFF. CDR3 nucleotides: TGTTCCAGCAGCTTACCCGGACGGGGCACCGGGGAGCTGTTTTTT.

The chain carries TRBV5-1 and TRBJ1-2; a possible D gene is TRBD1 (6 bases). The V and J ends lost 5 bases and 4 bases respectively, with 12 bases between them. The CDR3 is 13 residues long. Germline V gives CDR1 SGHRS, CDR2 YFSETQ. CDR3 residues: CASSPGAIYGYTF. CDR3 DNA sequence: TGCGCCAGCAGTCCAGGGGCGATCTATGGCTACACCTTC.

In this sample, this clonotype turned up many times. The gene calls are TRBV3-1 and TRBJ2-5; D is uncertain. The CDR3 is 14 residues long. Germline CDR1 is LGHDT and CDR2 is YNNKEL (reference sequence). V lost 1 base to trimming and J lost 1 base, with 7 bases between them. CDR3 coding DNA: TGTGCCAGCAGCCAAGTTGTCAGCCAAGAGACCCAGTACTTC. It codes for CASSQVVSQETQYF.

This clonotype was seen a few times. The chain carries TRBV28 and TRBJ1-2; no reliable D call. Trimming removed 5 bases from V and 8 bases from J, with 12 bases in between. The CDR3 contains 12 residues. CDR1 and CDR2 (germline): MDHEN, SYDVKM. The CDR3 sequence: CASSPPPGGYTF. In DNA, the CDR3 is TGTGCCAGCAGTCCCCCACCCGGGGGCTACACCTTC.

This clonotype was seen many times. The germline gene is not matched at one end of the junction; a read error may be the cause. The V and J genes are TRBV10-3 and TRBJ1-2, with TRBD1 identical over 9 bases. The CDR3 is 12 residues long. Germline V gene sequence: CDR1 ENHRY, CDR2 SYGVKD. The CDR3 DNA reads as TGCGCCAGCACAGGGGGCGGCTATGGCTACACCTTC. It is translated as CASTGGGYGYTF.

CDR3 nucleotide sequence: TGTGCCAGCAGTTACGGACAATTTAGGAACGAGCAGTACTTC. Encoded protein: CASSYGQFRNEQYF. The rearrangement links TRBV6-2 or TRBV6-3 to TRBJ2-7; possibly TRBD1 for D (5 bases). CDR1 and CDR2 from the germline V gene are MNHEY and SVGEGT. This CDR3 region has 14 residues. Trimming took 2 bases from V and 5 from J, leaving 13 bases between them.

The rearrangement joins TRBV5-5 to TRBJ1-5, with 8 bases aligning to TRBD1. There are 15 residues in the CDR3. After removal of 1 base from V and 5 bases from J, the junction contained 5 bases not matched to a gene. In germline, CDR1 is SGHKS, CDR2 YYEKEE (reference sequence). The CDR3: CASSLYGQGDQPQHF. The CDR3 region has the DNA TGTGCCAGCAGCTTGTACGGACAGGGAGATCAGCCCCAGCATTTT.

This clonotype has just a few counts. The rearrangement joins TRBV7-9 to TRBJ1-2, with D unclear. Trimming removed 5 bases at V and 2 bases at J, with 18 bases between. The CDR3 extends over 16 amino acids. Germline V gene sequence: CDR1 SEHNR, CDR2 FQNEAQ (reference sequence). CDR3 protein: CASSQSLMVTNYGYTF. The DNA of the CDR3 is TGTGCCAGCAGCCAGTCCCTTATGGTCACAAACTATGGCTACACCTTC.

For this clonotype: This clone may be a read error of a much larger clone one base away. This chain links TRBV12-3 or TRBV12-4 with TRBJ2-5; D not certain. This CDR3 contains 14 residues. The CDR3 sequence: CAGSLSPSRGTQYF. CDR3 sequence (DNA): TGTGCCGGCAGTTTATCCCCATCTCGTGGGACCCAGTACTTC.

The V call is TRBV9, the J call TRBJ2-3, with 15 bases identical to TRBD2. With V trimmed by 4 bases and J by 2 bases, 5 bases remained unmatched. CDR3 length: 17 amino acids. Germline V gives CDR1 SGDLS, CDR2 YYNGEE. This CDR3 reads CASSPRTSGRDTDTQYF. The CDR3 nucleotides are TGTGCCAGCAGCCCGCGGACTAGCGGGAGGGACACAGATACGCAGTATTTT.